The rows below give T cell receptor beta chains drawn from one sample of a study of T cells in localized non-small cell lung cancer. Measured with immunoSEQ multiplex PCR; TCRdb has only the in-frame clones, and not every one. The profile shows about 56,000 clones, roughly 90% of them singletons. Sample: peripheral blood, taken before any cancer treatment. These receptor sequences come from a woman aged 35 to 70 with stage I lung adenocarcinoma. Each CDR3 is given with its conserved first and last residue. Each record gives: D gene, J gene, V gene, CDR3 length, clone size, CDR3 protein, CDR3 DNA. D genes are given only for firm matches. Size is stated for part of the rows, as once, few or many counts, or as a class when the clone is expanded.

>TRBD1|TRBJ2-6|TRBV5-1|16|-
CASSLGGTGKTNVLTF
TGCGCCAGCAGCTTGGGTGGGACAGGGAAAACCAACGTCCTGACTTTC
>TRBD1|TRBJ1-3|TRBV7-2|18|-
CASSRVQGGVASGNTIYF
TGTGCCAGCAGCCGCGTACAGGGGGGCGTCGCCTCTGGAAACACCATATATTTT
>TRBD1|TRBJ1-6|TRBV29-1|14|-
CSPGQALNNSPLHF
TGCAGCCCGGGACAGGCATTAAATAATTCACCCCTCCACTTT
>-|TRBJ2-2|TRBV5-1|16|-
CASSLTGQVEGGELFF
TGCGCCAGCAGCTTAACAGGACAAGTTGAGGGCGGGGAGCTGTTTTTT
>TRBD1|TRBJ1-2|TRBV5-4|15|-
CASSFSLTGFYGYTF
TGTGCCAGCAGCTTTAGCTTGACAGGGTTCTATGGCTACACCTTC
>-|TRBJ2-1|TRBV12-5|15|-
CASGLVLAGGNEQFF
TGTGCTAGTGGTTTGGTACTAGCCGGGGGCAATGAGCAGTTCTTC
>-|TRBJ2-7|TRBV30|14|-
CAWSVGGGPYEQYF
TGTGCCTGGAGTGTAGGGGGGGGGCCCTACGAGCAGTACTTC
>-|TRBJ2-5|TRBV19|13|-
CASRLRGSETQYF
TGTGCCAGCAGACTCAGGGGATCAGAGACCCAGTACTTC
>TRBD1|TRBJ1-1|TRBV18|17|-
CASSPAGDRGLKGEAFF
TGTGCCAGCTCCCCCGCCGGAGACAGGGGGCTTAAAGGTGAAGCTTTCTTT
>TRBD1|TRBJ2-2|TRBV9|16|-
CASSATGTGGGGELFF
TGTGCCAGCAGCGCCACCGGGACAGGGGGTGGCGGGGAGCTGTTTTTT
>TRBD2|TRBJ2-3|TRBV5-5|14|-
CASSFSGAADTQYF
TGTGCCAGCAGCTTTAGCGGGGCGGCAGATACGCAGTATTTT
>-|TRBJ2-3|TRBV6-5|13|-
CASRLRGTDTQYF
TGTGCCAGCAGATTGAGGGGCACAGATACGCAGTATTTT
>-|TRBJ2-3|TRBV10-3|12|-
CAIATHTDTQYF
TGTGCCATCGCAACACACACAGATACGCAGTATTTT
>TRBD1|TRBJ2-7|TRBV4-2|14|-
CASSLDRGSYEQYF
TGTGCCAGCAGCCTGGACAGGGGGTCCTACGAGCAGTACTTC
>-|TRBJ2-1|TRBV7-8|13|-
CASSLLRGNEQFF
TGTGCCAGCAGCTTATTGCGTGGAAATGAGCAGTTCTTC
>TRBD2|TRBJ2-7|TRBV6-5|15|-
CASSATSGGPYEQYF
TGTGCCAGCAGTGCGACTAGCGGGGGCCCCTACGAGCAGTACTTC
>-|TRBJ1-5|TRBV7-8|15|-
CASSLASGDDQPQHF
TGTGCCAGCAGCTTAGCGTCGGGGGACGATCAGCCCCAGCATTTT
>TRBD1|TRBJ1-4|TRBV6-5|15|-
CASRFLGQGGEKLFF
TGTGCCAGCAGGTTCCTGGGACAGGGCGGTGAAAAACTGTTTTTT
>-|TRBJ1-1|TRBV28|12|-
CASSFVSTEAFF
TGTGCCAGCAGTTTTGTTTCGACTGAAGCTTTCTTT
>TRBD2|TRBJ2-7|TRBV7-2|14|-
CASSPSGGSYEQYF
TGTGCCAGCAGCCCCAGCGGGGGTTCCTACGAGCAGTACTTC
>-|TRBJ1-2|TRBV5-1|11|-
CASSHDYGYTF
TGCGCCAGCAGCCATGATTATGGCTACACCTTC
>TRBD1|TRBJ1-5|TRBV7-2|14|-
CASSRQGAYQPQHF
TGTGCCAGCAGCCGACAGGGGGCCTATCAGCCCCAGCATTTT
>TRBD1|TRBJ2-5|TRBV7-3|16|-
CASSQYPTGLQETQYF
TGTGCCAGCAGCCAATATCCGACAGGGCTCCAAGAGACCCAGTACTTC
>TRBD2|TRBJ2-4|TRBV7-2|17|-
CASSLAGTSGGRNIQYF
TGTGCCAGCAGCTTAGCAGGGACTAGCGGGGGGCGAAACATTCAGTACTTC
>-|TRBJ1-1|TRBV6-6|13|few
CASSYDLNTEAFF
TGTGCCAGCAGTTACGACTTGAACACTGAAGCTTTCTTT
>TRBD2|TRBJ2-1|TRBV19|14|-
CASSRGDSYNEQFF
TGTGCCAGTAGTCGGGGGGACTCCTACAATGAGCAGTTCTTC
>TRBD1|TRBJ2-1|TRBV28|16|-
CASSGSGTGYTNEQFF
TGTGCCAGCAGTGGCTCCGGGACAGGTTATACGAATGAGCAGTTCTTC